This is a list of T cell receptor beta chains from one sample in a study of Graves' ophthalmopathy and Graves' hyperthyroidism. TCRdb analysed the multiplex PCR reads with MiXCR anew, one entry per CDR3 protein. This repertoire shows 200,000 to 250,000 distinct CDR3 sequences, approximately 21% found once; its top ten account for roughly 40%. The sample taken for sequencing was peripheral blood. Receptors originate from a woman in her forties or fifties with Graves' ophthalmopathy. Both conserved end residues are part of each CDR3. D genes are given only for firm matches. A row's size may be missing; if present it is once, few, many or a size class.

d_call	v_call	clone_size	cdr3_length	j_call	cdr3_aa	cdr3_nt
TRBD2	TRBV11-2	.	14	TRBJ2-4	CASSSSGNRDIQYF	TGTGCCAGCAGCTCTAGCGGGAACCGGGACATTCAGTACTTC
.	TRBV3-1	many	20	TRBJ1-1	CASSPADQLDGSELNTEAFF	TGTGCCAGCAGCCCCGCCGATCAGCTTGACGGGTCAGAATTAAACACTGAAGCTTTCTTT
.	TRBV7-9	many	13	TRBJ2-7	CASSLTGNYEQYF	TGTGCCAGCAGCTTAACCGGAAACTACGAGCAGTACTTC
.	TRBV20-1	many	15	TRBJ1-1	CSASWGGWGSTEAFF	TGCAGTGCCTCCTGGGGGGGCTGGGGTAGCACTGAAGCTTTCTTT
TRBD1	TRBV30	.	16	TRBJ1-5	CAWGLKTGGGNQPQHF	TGTGCCTGGGGCTTGAAGACAGGGGGCGGCAATCAGCCCCAGCATTTT
.	TRBV9	many	15	TRBJ1-3	CASSPRGGADGTIYF	TGTGCCAGCAGCCCCCGGGGCGGAGCTGATGGCACCATATATTTT
TRBD2	TRBV20-1	many	14	TRBJ2-7	CSASSGRAVVEQYF	TGCAGTGCTAGTAGCGGGAGGGCCGTGGTCGAGCAGTACTTC
TRBD1	TRBV7-8	.	16	TRBJ1-1	CASSLVWHSGGTEAFF	TGTGCCAGCAGCTTAGTCTGGCACTCAGGGGGCACTGAAGCTTTCTTT
.	TRBV19	many	14	TRBJ1-1	CASSMGGLLTEAFF	TGTGCCAGTAGTATGGGAGGGCTTCTGACTGAAGCTTTCTTT
.	TRBV6-1	many	13	TRBJ2-5	CASSEMTQETQYF	TGTGCCAGCAGTGAAATGACCCAAGAGACCCAGTACTTC
.	TRBV6-1	many	13	TRBJ2-7	CASSLVPSLGEYF	TGTGCCAGCTCCTTGGTCCCGTCCTTGGGGGAGTACTTC
.	TRBV10-3	many	11	TRBJ1-2	CAISGGKGSNF	TGTGCCATCAGTGGCGGCAAAGGGTCCAACTTC
.	TRBV6-2/TRBV6-3	few	13	TRBJ1-2	CASSDRRDYGYTF	TGTGCCAGCAGCGACAGAAGAGACTATGGCTACACCTTC
.	TRBV7-8	once	15	TRBJ1-2	CASSRPGTGKYGYTF	TGTGCCAGCAGCCGTCCCGGGACGGGAAAATATGGCTACACCTTC
.	TRBV5-6	many	13	TRBJ2-7	CASSLGADYEQYF	TGTGCCAGCAGCTTGGGGGCAGACTACGAGCAGTACTTC
TRBD2	TRBV3-1	many	15	TRBJ2-5	CASSQDLAGGRTQYF	TGTGCCAGCAGCCAAGATTTAGCGGGAGGCCGGACCCAGTACTTC
.	TRBV6-5	many	11	TRBJ2-3	CASSNTDTQYF	TGTGCCAGCAGTAACACAGATACGCAGTATTTT
.	TRBV19	.	12	TRBJ2-7	CASRSGSYEQYF	TGTGCCAGTAGGAGCGGCTCCTACGAGCAGTACTTC
.	TRBV30	many	12	TRBJ1-1	CASVAWGTEAFF	TGTGCCTCCGTCGCCTGGGGAACTGAAGCTTTCTTT
.	TRBV6-1	many	14	TRBJ1-5	CASSEITQHQPQHF	TGTGCCAGCAGTGAGATAACCCAACATCAGCCCCAGCATTTT
.	TRBV6-1	few	14	TRBJ1-5	CASSPSRSNQPQHF	TGTGCCAGCAGCCCCAGTCGTAGCAATCAGCCCCAGCATTTT
.	TRBV7-2	many	12	TRBJ2-7	CASSLTSYEQYF	TGTGCCAGCAGCTTAACCTCCTACGAGCAGTACTTC
TRBD1	TRBV5-1	.	15	TRBJ2-7	CASSNLRQGVPEQYF	TGCGCCAGCAGCAACCTTAGACAGGGAGTCCCCGAGCAGTACTTC
.	TRBV20-1	many	14	TRBJ2-5	CSARRGGRQETQYF	TGCAGTGCTAGACGCGGGGGCCGCCAAGAGACCCAGTACTTC
.	TRBV28	many	12	TRBJ2-2	CASPSPTGELFF	TGTGCCAGCCCGAGTCCCACCGGGGAGCTGTTTTTT
TRBD2	TRBV6-2/TRBV6-3	many	18	TRBJ2-2	CASSSPPLAGPGPGELFF	TGTGCCAGCAGTTCCCCCCCCCTAGCGGGCCCAGGGCCCGGGGAGCTGTTTTTT
TRBD2	TRBV7-2	many	14	TRBJ2-4	CASSLDPGGGIQYF	TGTGCCAGCAGCTTAGACCCCGGGGGGGGCATTCAGTACTTC
.	TRBV11-2	.	16	TRBJ1-3	CASRPGRGYSGNTIYF	TGTGCCAGCAGGCCGGGCCGGGGATACTCTGGAAACACCATATATTTT
.	TRBV7-2	many	14	TRBJ1-1	CASSTPRGNTEAFF	TGTGCCAGCAGCACACCGAGGGGGAACACTGAAGCTTTCTTT
.	TRBV27	many	15	TRBJ2-5	CASSPRLGSQETQYF	TGTGCCAGCAGTCCGAGGTTGGGGTCCCAAGAGACCCAGTACTTC
.	TRBV27	many	11	TRBJ1-1	CASSSSGEAFF	TGTGCCAGCAGTTCTTCAGGAGAAGCTTTCTTT
.	TRBV6-1	.	13	TRBJ2-7	CASSVPGRYEQYF	TGTGCCAGCAGTGTCCCAGGGCGGTACGAGCAGTACTTC
TRBD2	TRBV12-3/TRBV12-4	.	16	TRBJ2-5	CASSFGTSGSRETQYF	TGTGCCAGCAGTTTCGGGACTAGCGGGAGCCGGGAGACCCAGTACTTC
TRBD1	TRBV12-3/TRBV12-4	.	15	TRBJ1-3	CASSHRTGYGNTIYF	TGTGCCAGCAGCCACCGGACAGGGTATGGAAACACCATATATTTT
TRBD1	TRBV12-5	many	13	TRBJ1-1	CASGLLTGEIAFF	TGTGCTAGTGGTTTGTTGACAGGGGAGATTGCTTTCTTT
TRBD1	TRBV14	few	15	TRBJ1-1	CASSVYRGSNTEAFF	TGTGCCAGCAGCGTATACAGGGGCTCGAACACTGAAGCTTTCTTT